This is a list of T cell receptor beta chains from one sample in a study of beta chain features in type 1 diabetes. TCRdb's copy holds only in-frame clones and misses some; the assay was immunoSEQ multiplex PCR. The data show under 400,000 clones, with 13% to 15% seen just once and more than 6.5% held by the top ten. What was sequenced was central memory CD4+ T cells from blood. The source of these receptors is a man aged 30 to 39 in good health. Each CDR3 is given with its conserved first and last residue. The D gene is left open where the match is weak. A clone size is listed for some rows: how often the clone was seen (once, few, many), or a class if it is expanded.

V gene	D gene	clone size	J gene	CDR3 protein	CDR3 DNA
TRBV19	TRBD1	many	TRBJ2-5	CASSIGQGARTQYF	TGTGCCAGTAGTATAGGACAGGGGGCTAGGACCCAGTACTTC
TRBV5-6	TRBD2	few	TRBJ2-3	CASSIGRAGTDTQYF	TGTGCCAGCAGCATTGGGAGGGCCGGTACAGATACGCAGTATTTT
TRBV10-3	.	few	TRBJ2-2	CAIASSMNTGELFF	TGTGCCATAGCCAGCTCAATGAACACCGGGGAGCTGTTTTTT
TRBV7-9	.	.	TRBJ1-1	CASSLEVTEAFF	TGTGCCAGCAGCTTAGAAGTCACTGAAGCTTTCTTT
TRBV13	.	.	TRBJ1-1	CASSQRGRLRAEAFF	TGTGCCAGCAGCCAAAGGGGCAGGTTGAGGGCTGAAGCTTTCTTT
TRBV6-1	.	.	TRBJ1-3	CASSPTNTIYF	TGTGCCAGCAGTCCGACAAACACCATATATTTT
TRBV12-5	TRBD2	.	TRBJ2-1	CASGSGLAGGEQFF	TGTGCTAGTGGTTCCGGACTAGCGGGGGGTGAGCAGTTCTTC
TRBV7-9	.	few	TRBJ1-1	CASSPPLNTEAFF	TGTGCCAGCAGCCCCCCATTGAACACTGAAGCTTTCTTT
TRBV4-1	.	few	TRBJ1-2	CASSQDFRSGYTF	TGTGCCAGCAGCCAAGACTTTCGGAGTGGCTACACCTTC
TRBV19	.	.	TRBJ2-6	CASSRARSVAGANVLTF	TGTGCCAGTAGCCGGGCCCGCTCCGTCGCTGGGGCCAACGTCCTGACTTTC
TRBV7-9	TRBD2	.	TRBJ2-3	CASSPVRAGVTDTQYF	TGTGCCAGCAGCCCCGTCCGGGCGGGGGTGACAGATACGCAGTATTTT
TRBV27	TRBD1	.	TRBJ1-2	CASRGTGFSGYTF	TGTGCCAGCAGAGGGACAGGATTCTCAGGCTACACCTTC
TRBV5-4	.	few	TRBJ1-2	CASSGPLSGTHGYTF	TGTGCCAGCAGCGGTCCTTTGTCGGGTACCCATGGCTACACCTTC
TRBV10-2	TRBD2	.	TRBJ2-7	CASSESRAGGKGVYEQYF	TGCGCCAGCAGTGAGTCGAGGGCGGGGGGGAAAGGCGTTTACGAGCAGTACTTC
TRBV11-2	TRBD2	few	TRBJ2-1	CASSFGAGVVFF	TGTGCCAGCAGCTTTGGAGCGGGAGTGGTGTTCTTC
TRBV4-3	.	few	TRBJ2-3	CASSQQVRERRDTQYF	TGCGCCAGCAGCCAACAAGTCAGGGAGCGTAGAGATACGCAGTATTTT
TRBV5-4	.	.	TRBJ2-1	CASSLGANYNEQFF	TGCGCCAGCAGCTTGGGGGCGAACTACAATGAGCAGTTCTTC
TRBV9	.	few	TRBJ1-6	CASSVDGSSRGSPLHF	TGTGCCAGCAGCGTAGACGGGTCTTCTCGTGGGTCACCCCTCCACTTT
TRBV7-9	.	.	TRBJ1-1	CASSYDRSLGAFF	TGTGCCAGCAGCTACGACAGAAGCCTTGGCGCTTTCTTT
TRBV19	.	few	TRBJ2-3	CASTNEEDPAGLGTQYF	TGTGCCAGTACCAATGAGGAGGACCCCGCAGGGTTGGGTACGCAGTATTTT
TRBV7-8	TRBD1	few	TRBJ1-1	CASSLKGTANTEAFF	TGTGCCAGCAGCTTAAAGGGGACAGCGAACACTGAAGCTTTCTTT
TRBV19	.	few	TRBJ1-1	CASRKAGRMNTEAFF	TGTGCCAGTAGAAAGGCCGGACGGATGAACACTGAAGCTTTCTTT
TRBV2	.	.	TRBJ1-5	CASSMDFSQPQHF	TGTGCCAGCAGTATGGACTTTAGTCAGCCCCAGCATTTT
TRBV19	.	many	TRBJ2-7	CASSSGQQTGEQYF	TGTGCCAGTTCATCGGGACAACAAACAGGAGAGCAGTACTTC
TRBV7-9	TRBD1	few	TRBJ2-3	CASSWQQGVTDTQYF	TGTGCCAGCAGCTGGCAACAGGGGGTAACAGATACGCAGTATTTT
TRBV30	.	many	TRBJ2-1	CAWSSSGLSSYNEQFF	TGTGCCTGGAGTTCGTCGGGATTAAGCTCCTACAATGAGCAGTTCTTC
TRBV21-1	.	many	TRBJ2-2	CASSKGQGAMNTGELFF	TGTGCCAGCAGCAAAGGCCAGGGGGCGATGAACACCGGGGAGCTGTTTTTT
TRBV20-1	.	.	TRBJ2-7	CSASSQAREYF	TGCAGTGCTAGCAGCCAGGCCAGGGAGTACTTC
TRBV7-9	.	.	TRBJ2-2	CASSLEGSGELFF	TGTGCCAGCAGCTTAGAAGGGTCCGGGGAGCTGTTTTTT
TRBV25-1	TRBD2	few	TRBJ2-2	CASSEIAGGRYTGELFF	TGTGCCAGCAGTGAAATAGCGGGGGGCCGGTACACCGGGGAGCTGTTTTTT
TRBV7-7	.	.	TRBJ1-1	CASSLARGGEAFF	TGTGCTAGCAGCTTAGCCAGGGGTGGGGAAGCTTTCTTT
TRBV6-1	.	.	TRBJ2-7	CASSLIPAMVYF	TGTGCCAGCAGTCTTATTCCAGCGATGGTGTACTTC
TRBV6-1	.	many	TRBJ1-5	CASSVGQGLINQPQHF	TGTGCCAGCAGTGTAGGGCAGGGACTGATCAATCAGCCCCAGCATTTT
TRBV9	TRBD2	few	TRBJ2-5	CASSATSGIQETQYF	TGTGCCAGCAGCGCGACTAGCGGGATTCAAGAGACCCAGTACTTC
TRBV28	TRBD2	.	TRBJ2-5	CASSSPGDSGRETQYF	TGTGCCAGCAGTTCCCCCGGAGATAGCGGGAGAGAGACCCAGTACTTC
TRBV5-4	.	.	TRBJ2-2	CASSSVLLLSNTGELFF	TGTGCCAGCAGCTCTGTCTTACTCCTGTCGAACACCGGGGAGCTGTTTTTT
TRBV18	.	.	TRBJ1-6	CASSPGRQSSNSPLHF	TGTGCCAGCTCACCGGGGAGGCAGAGCAGTAATTCACCCCTCCACTTT
TRBV5-4	.	few	TRBJ1-1	CASSLVRQAEAFF	TGTGCCAGCAGCTTAGTTCGACAAGCCGAAGCTTTCTTT
TRBV5-1	.	.	TRBJ2-2	CATSHQANTGELFF	TGCGCCACCTCGCACCAGGCCAACACCGGGGAGCTGTTTTTT
TRBV29-1	.	.	TRBJ1-4	CSVGGDATNEKLFF	TGCAGCGTTGGCGGGGATGCAACTAATGAAAAACTGTTTTTT
TRBV10-3	TRBD1	.	TRBJ1-6	CAISELDRGSPLHF	TGTGCCATCAGTGAATTGGACAGGGGATCACCCCTCCACTTT
TRBV2	TRBD1	many	TRBJ2-2	CARSQGASGELFF	TGTGCCAGATCACAGGGGGCGAGCGGGGAGCTGTTTTTT
TRBV6-5	TRBD1	few	TRBJ1-6	CASRGQENSPLHF	TGTGCCAGCCGAGGACAGGAAAATTCACCCCTCCACTTT
TRBV7-9	.	many	TRBJ1-4	CASSTQHYSDEKLFF	TGTGCCAGCAGCACCCAACACTATTCGGATGAAAAACTGTTTTTT
TRBV9	.	.	TRBJ2-5	CASLTFLQETQYF	TGTGCCAGTCTGACATTCCTCCAAGAGACCCAGTACTTC
TRBV9	TRBD2	.	TRBJ2-2	CASSRTSGINTGELFF	TGTGCCAGCAGCAGGACTAGCGGTATAAACACCGGGGAGCTGTTTTTT
TRBV10-3	.	.	TRBJ2-3	CATTSQGSSTDTQYF	TGTGCCACAACGTCCCAAGGTTCTAGCACAGATACGCAGTATTTT
TRBV18	.	few	TRBJ2-1	CASSPLGRNEQFF	TGTGCCAGCTCACCTCTCGGTCGAAATGAGCAGTTCTTC
TRBV11-3	.	few	TRBJ2-1	CASSLGEFTAGRIREQFF	TGTGCCAGCAGCTTAGGGGAGTTTACGGCGGGAAGGATACGTGAGCAGTTCTTC
TRBV7-2	.	few	TRBJ2-4	CASSDSDKNIQYF	TGTGCCAGCAGCGACTCTGACAAAAACATTCAGTACTTC
TRBV5-1	.	.	TRBJ1-6	CASSLNLQVRTLHF	TGCGCCAGCAGCCTTAACTTACAGGTTAGGACCCTCCACTTT
TRBV5-6	.	few	TRBJ2-5	CASSTLQGEYQETQYF	TGTGCCAGCAGCACGCTCCAGGGCGAGTACCAAGAGACCCAGTACTTC
TRBV18	.	few	TRBJ1-5	CANLRDEDQPQHF	TGTGCCAACTTACGGGATGAAGATCAGCCCCAGCATTTT